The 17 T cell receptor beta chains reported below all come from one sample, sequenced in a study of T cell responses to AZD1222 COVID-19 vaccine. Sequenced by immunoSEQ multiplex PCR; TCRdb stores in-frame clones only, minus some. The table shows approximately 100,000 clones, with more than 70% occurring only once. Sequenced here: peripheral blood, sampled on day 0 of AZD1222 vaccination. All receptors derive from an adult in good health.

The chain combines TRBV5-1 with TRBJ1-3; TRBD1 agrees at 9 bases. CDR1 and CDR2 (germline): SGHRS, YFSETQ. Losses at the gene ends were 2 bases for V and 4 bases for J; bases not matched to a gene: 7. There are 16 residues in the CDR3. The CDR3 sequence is CASSFSGQGNGNTIYF. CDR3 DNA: TGCGCCAGCAGCTTCTCTGGACAGGGGAACGGAAACACCATATATTTT. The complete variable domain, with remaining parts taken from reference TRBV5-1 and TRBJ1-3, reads KAGVTQTPRYLIKTRGQQVTLSCSPISGHRSVSWYQQTPGQGLQFLFEYFSETQRNKGNFPGRFSGRQFSNSRSEMNVSTLELGDSALYLCASSFSGQGNGNTIYFGEGSWLTVV.

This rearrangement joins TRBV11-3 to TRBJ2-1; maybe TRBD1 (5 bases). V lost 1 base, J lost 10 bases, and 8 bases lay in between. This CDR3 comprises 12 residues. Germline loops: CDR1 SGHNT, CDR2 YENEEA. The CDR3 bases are TGTGCCAGCAGCTTAGGGCAGGGAGAGCAGTTCTTC. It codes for CASSLGQGEQFF.

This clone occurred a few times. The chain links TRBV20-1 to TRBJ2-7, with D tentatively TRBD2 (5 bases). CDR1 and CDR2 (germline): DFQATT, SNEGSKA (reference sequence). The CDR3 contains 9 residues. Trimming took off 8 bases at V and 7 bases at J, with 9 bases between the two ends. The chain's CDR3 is CSTEREQYF. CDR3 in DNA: TGCAGTACAGAGCGGGAGCAGTACTTC.

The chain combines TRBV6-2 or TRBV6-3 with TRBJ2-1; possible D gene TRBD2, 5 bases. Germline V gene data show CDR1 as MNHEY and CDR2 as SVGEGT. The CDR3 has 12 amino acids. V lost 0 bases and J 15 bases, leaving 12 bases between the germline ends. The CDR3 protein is CASSYSNQRRFF. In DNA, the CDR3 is TGTGCCAGCAGTTACTCGAACCAGCGGCGGTTCTTC.

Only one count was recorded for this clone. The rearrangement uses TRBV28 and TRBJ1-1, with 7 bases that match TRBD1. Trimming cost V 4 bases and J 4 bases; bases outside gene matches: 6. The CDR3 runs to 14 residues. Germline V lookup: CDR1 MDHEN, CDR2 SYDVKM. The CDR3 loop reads CASSSQGVRTEAFF. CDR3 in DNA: TGTGCCAGCAGTTCTCAGGGGGTACGCACTGAAGCTTTCTTT.

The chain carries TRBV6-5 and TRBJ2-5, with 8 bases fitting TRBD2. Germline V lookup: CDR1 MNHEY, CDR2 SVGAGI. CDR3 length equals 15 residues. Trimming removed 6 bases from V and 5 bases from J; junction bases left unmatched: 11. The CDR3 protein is CASSTPYSGKETQYF. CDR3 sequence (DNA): TGTGCCAGCAGCACCCCCTATAGCGGGAAGGAGACCCAGTACTTC.

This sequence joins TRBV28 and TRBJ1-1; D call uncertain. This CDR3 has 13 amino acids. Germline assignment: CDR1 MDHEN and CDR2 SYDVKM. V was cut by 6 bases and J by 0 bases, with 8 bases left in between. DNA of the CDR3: TGTGCCAGCAGAGATCCCTTGAACACTGAAGCTTTCTTT. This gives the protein CASRDPLNTEAFF.

CDR3: CASSLAGPIYGYTF. DNA of the CDR3: TGTGCCAGCAGTTTAGCGGGCCCGATCTATGGCTACACCTTC. This rearrangement joins TRBV27 to TRBJ1-2, with D uncertain. V shed 2 bases and J shed 4 bases, with 11 bases lying between them. The CDR3 length is 14 residues. Germline V gene sequence: CDR1 MNHEY, CDR2 SMNVEV (reference sequence).

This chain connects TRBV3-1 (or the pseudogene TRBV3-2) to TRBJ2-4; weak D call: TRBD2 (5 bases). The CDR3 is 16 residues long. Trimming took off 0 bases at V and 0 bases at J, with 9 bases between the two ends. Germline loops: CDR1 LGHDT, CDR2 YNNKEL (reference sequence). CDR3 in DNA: TGTGCCAGCAGCCAAGATCGGGAACTAGCCAAAAACATTCAGTACTTC. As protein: CASSQDRELAKNIQYF.

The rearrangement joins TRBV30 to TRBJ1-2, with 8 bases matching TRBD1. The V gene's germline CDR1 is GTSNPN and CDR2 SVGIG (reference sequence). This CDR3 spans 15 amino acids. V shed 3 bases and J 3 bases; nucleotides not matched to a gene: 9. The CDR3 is CAWRGHDRGYYGYTF. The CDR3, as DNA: TGTGCCTGGAGGGGACACGACAGGGGATACTATGGCTACACCTTC.

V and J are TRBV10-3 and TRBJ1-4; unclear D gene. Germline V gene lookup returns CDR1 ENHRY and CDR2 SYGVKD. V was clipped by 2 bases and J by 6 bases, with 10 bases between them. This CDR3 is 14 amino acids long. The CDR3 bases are TGTGCCATCAGTGAGACGGGATTCGATGAAAAACTGTTTTTT. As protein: CAISETGFDEKLFF.

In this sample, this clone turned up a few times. The CDR3 DNA is TGTGCCAGTAGTATTTTTGTGGGCAGGGGGGGAGCGGACACTGAAGCTTTCTTT. Its protein is CASSIFVGRGGADTEAFF. The chain carries TRBV19 and TRBJ1-1, with 7 nucleotides matching TRBD1. V lost 3 bases, J lost 3 bases, and 16 bases stayed unmatched. This CDR3 is 18 amino acids long. Germline lookup yields CDR1 LNHDA and CDR2 SQIVND (reference sequence).

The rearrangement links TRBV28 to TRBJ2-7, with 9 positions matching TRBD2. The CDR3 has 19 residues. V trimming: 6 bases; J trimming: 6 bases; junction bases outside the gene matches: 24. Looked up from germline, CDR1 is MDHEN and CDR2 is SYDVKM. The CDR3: CASRPTGSQPVAGVREQYF. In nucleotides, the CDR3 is TGTGCCAGCAGACCCACCGGGAGCCAACCCGTAGCGGGAGTCCGCGAGCAGTACTTC.

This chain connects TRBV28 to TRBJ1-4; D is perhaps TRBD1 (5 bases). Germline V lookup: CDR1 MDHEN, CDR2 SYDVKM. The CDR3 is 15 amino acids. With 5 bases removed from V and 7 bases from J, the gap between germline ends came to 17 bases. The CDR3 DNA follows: TGTGCCAGCAGTCTCAGTCAGGGTTTGGGTGAAAAACTGTTTTTT. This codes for CASSLSQGLGEKLFF. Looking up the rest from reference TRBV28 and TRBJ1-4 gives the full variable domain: DVKVTQSSRYLVKRTGEKVFLECVQDMDHENMFWYRQDPGLGLRLIYFSYDVKMKEKGDIPEGYSVSREKKERFSLILESASTNQTSMYLCASSLSQGLGEKLFFGSGTQLSVL.

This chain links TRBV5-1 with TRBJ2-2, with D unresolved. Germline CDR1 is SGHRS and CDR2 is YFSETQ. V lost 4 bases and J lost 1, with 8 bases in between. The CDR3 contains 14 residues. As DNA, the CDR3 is TGCGCCAGCAGCGAAAAACAGAACACCGGGGAGCTGTTTTTT. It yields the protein CASSEKQNTGELFF.

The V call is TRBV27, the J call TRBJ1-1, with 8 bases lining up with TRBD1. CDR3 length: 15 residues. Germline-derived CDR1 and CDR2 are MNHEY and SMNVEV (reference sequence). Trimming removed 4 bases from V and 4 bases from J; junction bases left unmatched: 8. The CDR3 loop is CASSSVPGGGTEAFF. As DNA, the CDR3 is TGTGCCAGCAGTTCCGTCCCAGGGGGCGGCACTGAAGCTTTCTTT.

The CDR3 nucleotides read TGCGCCAGCACGCCATCCAGGGACAGCTACGAGCAGTACTTC. It yields the protein CASTPSRDSYEQYF. V gene TRBV23-1 combines with J gene TRBJ2-7; 7 nucleotides match TRBD1. TRBV23-1 is reported as an ORF; its role is uncertain. The CDR3 is made up of 14 amino acids. Germline trimming cut 7 bases from V and 3 bases from J; bases unmatched to any gene: 9.